The 30 T cell receptor beta chains listed next were all sequenced from one sample in a study of brain metastases from non-small cell lung cancer. Data came from immunoSEQ multiplex PCR; TCRdb stores just in-frame clones and leaves some out. The sample has about 16,000 clones, approximately 82% seen once. Sequenced: primary lung tumor tissue. The source is a donor at least 40 years old with non-small cell lung cancer.

J is TRBJ1-6 and V is TRBV2; TRBD1 aligns across 7 bases. Trimming at V came to 6 bases and at J to 4 bases, leaving 9 bases not matched to a gene. Germline V gives CDR1 SNHLY, CDR2 FYNNEI. This CDR3 region has 16 residues. CDR3 coding DNA: TGTGCCAGCAGCGCCGACCGACAGGGTTATAATTCACCCCTCCACTTT. Encoded protein: CASSADRQGYNSPLHF.

The V gene is TRBV13, the J gene TRBJ2-6; no reliable D call. There are 14 residues in the CDR3. CDR1 and CDR2 from the germline V gene are PRHDT and FYEKMQ (reference sequence). Trimming shortened V by 7 bases and J by 2 bases, and 9 bases separated the two germline ends. The CDR3 sequence is CASTARTGANVLTF. CDR3 nucleotides: TGTGCCAGCACCGCAAGAACTGGGGCCAACGTCCTGACTTTC.

The genes are TRBV5-5 and TRBJ1-2; D not certain. The CDR3 sequence is 15 residues long. V was pared by 2 bases and J by 0 bases, with 11 bases between. The germline V gene encodes CDR1 SGHKS and CDR2 YYEKEE (reference sequence). The CDR3 protein is CASSLEATTNYGYTF. The CDR3 DNA reads as TGTGCCAGCAGCTTAGAGGCCACAACTAACTATGGCTACACCTTC.

V is TRBV19 and J is TRBJ1-2; TRBD1 is a possible D gene (5 bases). Per the germline V gene, CDR1 is LNHDA and CDR2 is SQIVND (reference sequence). The CDR3 extends over 14 amino acids. V was cut by 1 base and J by 3 bases, with 9 bases left in between. The CDR3 sequence is CASSIGGTYYGYTF. CDR3 coding DNA: TGTGCCAGTAGTATAGGGGGCACTTACTATGGCTACACCTTC.

This chain links TRBV5-1 with TRBJ2-7, with D uncertain. The V end lost 3 bases, the J end lost 2 bases, and 3 bases lay between the germline ends. The germline gives CDR1 SGHRS, CDR2 YFSETQ. This CDR3 has 11 residues. CDR3 residues: CASSYAYEQYF. For the CDR3, the DNA is TGCGCCAGCAGCTACGCCTACGAGCAGTACTTC. The full variable domain, completed using reference TRBV5-1 and TRBJ2-7, is KAGVTQTPRYLIKTRGQQVTLSCSPISGHRSVSWYQQTPGQGLQFLFEYFSETQRNKGNFPGRFSGRQFSNSRSEMNVSTLELGDSALYLCASSYAYEQYFGPGTRLTVT.

CDR3 in amino acids: CASSPNQGQNSPLHF. As DNA, the CDR3 is TGTGCCAGCTCACCAAATCAGGGTCAGAATTCACCCCTCCACTTT. The chain combines TRBV18 with TRBJ1-6; tentative D call: TRBD1 (5 bases). The V gene's germline CDR1 is KGHSH and CDR2 LQKENI. Between the trimmed V and J ends, which lost 2 bases and 7 bases, there was a span of 12 bases. This CDR3 contains 15 residues.

The chain combines TRBV19 with TRBJ1-2; possible D gene TRBD1, 6 bases. The germline gives CDR1 LNHDA, CDR2 SQIVND (reference sequence). Between the trimmed V and J ends, which lost 0 bases and 8 bases, there was a span of 22 bases. This CDR3 has 17 amino acids. DNA for the CDR3: TGTGCCAGTAGTATAGATCATAGGGCAGGGGAAAGACGGGGCTACACCTTC. Protein product: CASSIDHRAGERRGYTF.

The gene calls are TRBV29-1 and TRBJ2-1; TRBD2 is a possible D gene (7 bases). The CDR3 is 14 residues long. Germline V lookup: CDR1 SQVTM, CDR2 ANQGSEA. Trimming took off 5 bases at V and 8 bases at J, with 19 bases between the two ends. The DNA of the CDR3 is TGCAGCGTTTCGCATTCGGGGGGCCCCGATGAGCAGTTCTTC. Protein product: CSVSHSGGPDEQFF.

J is TRBJ1-1 and V is TRBV18, with 9 bases aligning to TRBD1. The junction had 15 bases not matched to a gene; V was cut back by 6 bases and J by 7 bases. Germline loops: CDR1 KGHSH, CDR2 LQKENI. The CDR3 has 16 amino acids. The CDR3 loop is CASSFQSGTGYGEAFF. The CDR3, as DNA: TGTGCCAGCTCTTTCCAATCCGGGACAGGGTACGGTGAAGCTTTCTTT.

The rearrangement joins TRBV12-5 to TRBJ2-3; TRBD2 matches 7 bases. The CDR3 extends over 14 amino acids. Germline-derived CDR1 and CDR2 are LGHNT and FRNRAP. V dropped 3 bases and J dropped 1; count of bases not matched to a gene: 1. This CDR3 reads CASGLSGGTDTQYF. CDR3 sequence (DNA): TGTGCTAGTGGTTTAAGCGGGGGCACAGATACGCAGTATTTT.

V gene TRBV12-3 or TRBV12-4 combines with J gene TRBJ2-1; D uncertain. The CDR3 covers 12 residues. Trimming took 5 bases from V and 5 from J, leaving 7 bases between them. CDR3 region: CASSQHNNEQFF. The CDR3 coding sequence is TGTGCCAGCAGTCAACACAACAATGAGCAGTTCTTC.

The J gene is TRBJ2-3, the V gene TRBV24-1; D ambiguous. Germline V gene lookup returns CDR1 KGHDR and CDR2 SFDVKD. The V and J ends lost 4 bases and 1 base respectively, with 8 bases between them. The CDR3 spans 14 residues. The CDR3 region has the DNA TGTGCCACCAGTGACAGCCTGGGCACAGATACGCAGTATTTT. Its protein is CATSDSLGTDTQYF.

The genes are TRBV7-3 and TRBJ1-6, with a possible D match to TRBD1 (5 bases). Germline V gene lookup returns CDR1 SGHTA and CDR2 FQGTGA. Trimming removed 2 bases from V and 6 bases from J, with 8 bases in between. CDR3 length: 14 residues. The CDR3 nucleotides read TGTGCCAGCAGCTTAGGGACGGGTAATTCACCCCTCCACTTT. This sequence encodes CASSLGTGNSPLHF.

This clone was observed a single time. The chain combines TRBV29-1 with TRBJ1-1; perhaps TRBD1 as D (5 bases). V lost 6 bases and J 0 bases, leaving 11 bases between the germline ends. The germline V gene encodes CDR1 SQVTM and CDR2 ANQGSEA. This CDR3 has 13 residues. CDR3 residues: CSVGGVLNTEAFF. DNA for the CDR3: TGCAGCGTCGGGGGGGTCTTGAACACTGAAGCTTTCTTT.

The rearrangement links TRBV25-1 to TRBJ1-3; no definite D call. Germline loops: CDR1 MGHDK, CDR2 SYGVNS. Between the trimmed V and J ends, which lost 7 bases and 0 bases, there was a span of 16 bases. CDR3 length: 16 residues. The CDR3 is CASNTSSGNSGNTIYF. The CDR3 DNA reads TGTGCCAGCAATACCAGTTCGGGAAACTCTGGAAACACCATATATTTT.

The rearrangement links TRBV7-6 to TRBJ1-4, with no clear D. Trimming pared 9 bases from V and 7 bases from J, leaving 12 bases between. Per germline, CDR1 SGHVS and CDR2 FNYEAQ. CDR3 length equals 12 residues. The CDR3 nucleotides read TGTGCCAGTCGGAGTGCTGGTGAAAAACTGTTTTTT. Amino acid sequence: CASRSAGEKLFF.

The chain uses TRBV21-1 and TRBJ2-5; TRBD1 is the table's D call, not checked against the DNA. TRBV21-1 is annotated as a pseudogene. This CDR3 comprises 17 residues. Written as DNA, the CDR3 is TGTGCCAGCAGCTTCATTAAACGGACAGTACGCCAAGAGACCCAGTACTTC. Translating gives CASSFIKRTVRQETQYF.

The V and J genes are TRBV30 and TRBJ1-6, with D unclear. The germline V and J ends were trimmed by 8 bases and 7 bases, with 18 bases remaining between them. The CDR3 has 14 amino acids. CDR1 GTSNPN and CDR2 SVGIG come from the germline V gene (reference sequence). The CDR3 DNA is TGTGCCCGAAAAGATGACACCTTGAATTCACCCCTCCACTTT. It yields the protein CARKDDTLNSPLHF.

This clone was recorded once. V usage is TRBV27 and J usage is TRBJ1-6; D gene unclear. The CDR3 is 12 amino acids. V was clipped by 4 bases and J by 14 bases, with 12 bases between them. Per the germline V gene, CDR1 is MNHEY and CDR2 is SMNVEV (reference sequence). DNA of the CDR3: TGTGCCAGCAGTTGGCTCGGTGGAACCCTCCACTTT. The encoded protein is CASSWLGGTLHF.

The rearrangement links TRBV10-2 to TRBJ1-2, with TRBD1 as a possible D gene (6 bases). This CDR3 comprises 13 residues. V was pared by 8 bases and J by 0 bases, with 10 bases between. CDR1 is WSHSY, CDR2 SAAADI, per germline. In nucleotides, the CDR3 is TGCGCCAGCGCCGACAGGCCTAACTATGGCTACACCTTC. As protein: CASADRPNYGYTF.

The rearrangement uses TRBV15 and TRBJ1-2; no reliable D call. V was shortened by 0 bases and J by 3 bases, with 17 bases between the two germline ends. CDR1 is LNHNV and CDR2 is YYDKDF in the germline V gene (reference sequence). The CDR3 length is 17 residues. The CDR3 loop is CATSRDLFGSPDYGYTF. The CDR3 coding sequence is TGTGCCACCAGCAGAGATCTTTTTGGGTCGCCGGACTATGGCTACACCTTC.

A remark on this clone: A much larger clone is a single base away; this may be a read error. The same CDR3 is also encoded by other DNA sequences in this sample. The V gene is TRBV18, the J gene TRBJ1-1, with D perhaps matching TRBD1 (5 bases). The CDR3 is 14 amino acids. CDR1 is KGHSH and CDR2 is LQKENI in the germline V gene. The CDR3 DNA reads TGTGCCAGTTCACCCGGAGGGGAGGCCACTGAAGCTTTCTTT. Its protein product is CASSPGGEATEAFF.

This clone is medium-sized in the sample. The sample holds other DNA sequences that translate to the same CDR3. V gene TRBV7-2 combines with J gene TRBJ1-5; D might be TRBD1 (6 bases). V lost 3 bases, J lost 4 bases, and 10 bases lay in between. The CDR3 is 14 amino acids. Germline V gene sequence: CDR1 SGHTA, CDR2 FQGNSA. The chain's CDR3 is CASSLWQGNQPQHF. CDR3 coding DNA: TGTGCCAGCAGCTTGTGGCAGGGGAATCAGCCCCAGCATTTT.

This chain joins TRBV5-1 and TRBJ1-2; a possible D gene is TRBD1 (5 bases). This CDR3 comprises 14 residues. The ends were cut back, 0 bases at V and 8 bases at J, with 14 bases in the middle. CDR1 is SGHRS and CDR2 is YFSETQ in the germline V gene. CDR3 nucleotide sequence: TGCGCCAGCAGCTTGGTTGGGGGAACTGCGGGCTACACCTTC. Translation: CASSLVGGTAGYTF.

DNA of the CDR3: TGTGCCAGCAGCCGGGACAGCTTCTACGAGCAGTACTTC. The encoded protein is CASSRDSFYEQYF. The V gene is TRBV9, the J gene TRBJ2-7; 7 bases fit TRBD1. V lost 4 bases to trimming and J lost 3 bases; unmatched junction nucleotides: 4. CDR1 is SGDLS and CDR2 is YYNGEE in the germline V gene. The CDR3 totals 13 residues.

This clone was seen a few times. The CDR3 reads CASSLVGDTEAFF. In DNA, the CDR3 is TGTGCCAGCAGCTTAGTGGGGGACACTGAAGCTTTCTTT. The chain is built from TRBV7-9 and TRBJ1-1, with D possibly matching TRBD1 (5 bases). Trimming took 1 base from V and 3 from J, leaving 6 bases between them. In germline, CDR1 is SEHNR, CDR2 FQNEAQ (reference sequence). The CDR3 length is 13 residues.

The chain employs TRBV10-3 and TRBJ1-4; D is ambiguous. The CDR3 extends over 15 amino acids. The V gene's germline CDR1 is ENHRY and CDR2 SYGVKD. The V gene lost 6 bases and the J gene lost 0 bases, with 11 bases spanning the gap. DNA of the CDR3: TGTGCCATCAGCCCCAAACCTGCAACTAATGAAAAACTGTTTTTT. As protein: CAISPKPATNEKLFF.

The chain carries TRBV19 and TRBJ1-3; D unclear. Between the trimmed V and J ends, which lost 8 bases and 0 bases, there was a span of 11 bases. This CDR3 comprises 14 residues. Germline CDR1 and CDR2: LNHDA and SQIVND (reference sequence). The CDR3 nucleotides read TGTGCCAGTGCCCGACTCAGCTCTGGAAACACCATATATTTT. Translating it yields CASARLSSGNTIYF.

V gene TRBV7-6 combines with J gene TRBJ1-3; no firm D call. The CDR3 runs to 14 residues. The V and J ends lost 4 bases and 3 bases respectively, with 10 bases between them. The V gene's germline CDR1 is SGHVS and CDR2 FNYEAQ. The CDR3 coding sequence is TGTGCCAGCAGCTCCCCAGCGGGTGGAAACACCATATATTTT. Its translation is CASSSPAGGNTIYF.

The chain combines TRBV4-3 with TRBJ2-7; 9 bases line up with TRBD1. The germline gives CDR1 LGHNA, CDR2 YSLEER. With V trimmed by 3 bases and J by 6 bases, 3 bases remained unmatched. The CDR3 is made up of 13 amino acids. CDR3 DNA sequence: TGCGCCAGCAGCCAGGGACAGGGTAGCGAGCAGTACTTC. Translating it yields CASSQGQGSEQYF.